A selection of T cell receptor beta chains follows, all from one sample in a study of T cells in Graves' hyperthyroidism and ophthalmopathy. TCRdb re-derived calls from the multiplex PCR reads in MiXCR, one entry per CDR3 protein. Here the sample spans about 710,000 distinct CDR3 sequences, over 15% being singletons. Sequencing input: blood. These receptors all stem from a man between 18 and 29 years old with Graves' hyperthyroidism. Each CDR3 is given with its conserved first and last residue. Fields, in order: J gene, V gene, D gene, clone size, CDR3 protein, CDR3 DNA. The D gene is left open where the match is weak. Expanded clones are given a class, and other clones once, few, many or no size at all.

TRBJ2-3	TRBV11-2	-	few	CASSLNTGATQYF	TGTGCCAGCAGCTTGAACACCGGAGCGACGCAGTATTTT
TRBJ2-2	TRBV7-8	-	-	CASSLARTPTGELFF	TGTGCCAGCAGCTTAGCGCGCACGCCTACCGGGGAGCTGTTTTTT
TRBJ2-7	TRBV7-9	-	few	CASSKGANYEQYF	TGTGCCAGCAGTAAAGGGGCTAACTACGAGCAGTACTTC
TRBJ2-5	TRBV7-7	-	-	CASSLSSGGEETQYF	TGTGCTAGCAGCTTAAGTAGCGGAGGCGAGGAGACCCAGTACTTC
TRBJ2-3	TRBV14	-	-	CASSLLLPDTQYF	TGTGCCAGCAGCTTGCTCTTACCGGATACGCAGTATTTT
TRBJ1-4	TRBV19	-	few	CARTRVATNEKLFF	TGTGCCAGGACGCGCGTGGCAACTAATGAAAAACTGTTTTTT
TRBJ1-2	TRBV5-1	TRBD1	-	CASSLDREFGYTF	TGCGCCAGCAGCCTGGACAGGGAGTTTGGCTACACCTTC
TRBJ2-7	TRBV7-2	-	many	CASSFSEYYEQYF	TGTGCCAGCAGCTTTAGCGAATACTACGAGCAGTACTTC
TRBJ2-1	TRBV20-1	-	-	CSATAGDFNYEQFF	TGCAGTGCGACGGCCGGGGACTTTAACTATGAGCAGTTCTTC
TRBJ1-5	TRBV12-3/TRBV12-4	-	-	CASSLARLGADQPQHF	TGTGCCAGCAGTTTAGCGCGTCTAGGGGCGGATCAGCCCCAGCATTTT
TRBJ2-3	TRBV28	-	many	CASSLLDTQYF	TGTGCCAGCAGTTTACTAGATACGCAGTATTTT
TRBJ2-2	TRBV7-9	-	few	CASSLSLGELFF	TGTGCCAGCAGCTTATCGCTGGGGGAGCTGTTTTTT
TRBJ2-1	TRBV28	TRBD1	many	CASSPPGQGARNEQFF	TGTGCCAGCAGTCCACCGGGACAGGGGGCTCGGAATGAGCAGTTCTTC
TRBJ2-1	TRBV18	-	-	CAGSGQRTYNEQFF	TGTGCCGGCTCCGGACAGCGAACCTACAATGAGCAGTTCTTC
TRBJ2-3	TRBV27	TRBD2	few	CASSSDALAGAFSTDTQYF	TGTGCCAGCAGCTCCGATGCCCTAGCGGGAGCCTTTAGCACAGATACGCAGTATTTT
TRBJ1-1	TRBV7-9	-	-	CASSLDVNTEASF	TGTGCCAGCAGCTTAGACGTGAACACTGAAGCTTCCTTT
TRBJ1-4	TRBV29-1	TRBD1	many	CSVWTGGTSNEKLFF	TGCAGCGTCTGGACAGGGGGCACGTCTAATGAAAAACTGTTTTTT
TRBJ1-5	TRBV29-1	-	-	CSVVVNSNQPQHF	TGCAGCGTTGTAGTCAATAGCAATCAGCCCCAGCATTTT
TRBJ1-1	TRBV30	TRBD1	-	CAWSHLQGIPKAFF	TGTGCCTGGAGTCACCTACAGGGGATCCCTAAAGCTTTCTTT
TRBJ2-7	TRBV6-4	-	-	CASAERSNYEQYF	TGTGCCAGCGCCGAGAGGTCAAACTACGAGCAGTACTTC
TRBJ2-1	TRBV30	TRBD2	-	CAWSLITSGRGFNEQFF	TGTGCCTGGAGTTTAATCACTAGCGGGAGGGGCTTTAATGAGCAGTTCTTC
TRBJ2-5	TRBV20-1	-	-	CSARGLNRETQYF	TGCAGTGCTAGAGGGCTGAACCGAGAGACCCAGTACTTC
TRBJ2-2	TRBV20-1	-	-	CSASPYRDGELFF	TGCAGTGCTAGCCCCTACCGGGACGGGGAGCTGTTTTTT
TRBJ1-1	TRBV5-1	-	many	CASNWTRNTEAFF	TGCGCCAGCAACTGGACACGGAACACTGAAGCTTTCTTT
TRBJ2-1	TRBV12-3/TRBV12-4	TRBD2	many	CASSPSGLGSYNEQFF	TGTGCCAGCAGTCCCTCGGGACTAGGGTCCTACAATGAGCAGTTCTTC
TRBJ2-1	TRBV7-9	TRBD2	few	CASIWTSGSSNEQFF	TGTGCCAGCATCTGGACTAGCGGGAGCTCCAATGAGCAGTTCTTC
TRBJ1-2	TRBV6-1	-	-	CASSESWGPEGGYTF	TGTGCCAGCAGTGAAAGTTGGGGCCCTGAGGGTGGCTACACCTTC